The source of this TCR beta chain is a study of control samples from healthy donors and cancer patients. CDR1 and CDR2 from the germline V gene are SNHLY and FYNNEI. Trimming shortened V by 9 bases and J by 4 bases, and 16 bases separated the two germline ends. The CDR3 is 15 amino acids. Clones were sequenced by immunoSEQ multiplex PCR, and TCRdb holds only the in-frame ones, with some missing. Among around 200,000 clones listed, 80% to 95% were seen once. The source material was blood. The V and J genes are TRBV2 and TRBJ1-6; tentative D call: TRBD1 (6 bases). The sequence was collected from a man in his late teens or twenties in good health. CDR3 nucleotide sequence: TGTGCCAGGGGGGAGACAGGAGAATATAATTCACCCCTCCACTTT. Protein product: CARGETGEYNSPLHF.